This T cell receptor (beta chain) was sequenced for a study of cytotoxic CD8 clonotypes in ibrutinib-treated CLL. This clone was observed a few times. Germline V gene lookup returns CDR1 LGHNA and CDR2 YNFKEQ. Trimming cost V 5 bases and J 5 bases, with 10 bases left between them. This CDR3 is built from 12 residues. The repertoire was sequenced with immunoSEQ multiplex PCR; TCRdb's copy has only in-frame clones and lacks some. The sample has 250,000 to 350,000 clones; approximately 76% are singletons. The sequence came from a human donor with chronic lymphocytic leukemia. This specimen was PBMCs, taken at disease progression, from a patient treated with ibrutinib. V is TRBV4-2 and J is TRBJ2-7, with D uncertain. CDR3 protein: CASSEDGNEQYF. DNA of the CDR3: TGTGCCAGCAGCGAGGACGGCAACGAGCAGTACTTC.